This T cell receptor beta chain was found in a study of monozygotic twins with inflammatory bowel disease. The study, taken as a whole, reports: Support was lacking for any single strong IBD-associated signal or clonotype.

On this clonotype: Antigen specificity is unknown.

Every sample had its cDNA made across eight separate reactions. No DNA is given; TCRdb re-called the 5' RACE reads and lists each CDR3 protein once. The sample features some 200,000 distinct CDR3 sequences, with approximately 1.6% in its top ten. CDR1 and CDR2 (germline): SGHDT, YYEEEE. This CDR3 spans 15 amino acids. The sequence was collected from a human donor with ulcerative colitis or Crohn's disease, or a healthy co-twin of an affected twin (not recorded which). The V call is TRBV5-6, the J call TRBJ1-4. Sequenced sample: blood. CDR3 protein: CASSPTGTTNEKLFF.